These T cell receptor beta chains were read from a single sample in a study of blood T cell repertoires in COVID-19. Assay used: immunoSEQ multiplex PCR; TCRdb lists only in-frame clones, some missing. Among around 60,000 clones listed, approximately 80% were seen once. The sample consisted of peripheral blood. Every receptor here comes from a man at least 80 years old with acute or convalescent COVID-19. Both conserved end residues are part of each CDR3. The D gene is left open where the match is weak. Rows may omit the clone size; those that give it use once, few, many or a size class.

>-|TRBD1|TRBV3-1/TRBV3-2|TRBJ2-5
TGTGCCAGCAGCCACACCGGGACAGGGTTTCGGGAGACCCAGTACTTC
CASSHTGTGFRETQYF
>-|-|TRBV4-1|TRBJ2-3
TGCGCCAGCAGCCAAGTGCGGATTAGCACAGATACGCAGTATTTT
CASSQVRISTDTQYF
>-|TRBD2|TRBV3-1/TRBV3-2|TRBJ2-5
TGTGCCAGCAGCCTACCGGGACTAGCGGGGGTCCAAGAGACCCAGTACTTC
CASSLPGLAGVQETQYF
>-|TRBD1|TRBV19|TRBJ1-4
TGTGCCAGTAGCCAAAAACAGGGGGCTAATGAAAAACTGTTTTTT
CASSQKQGANEKLFF
>-|TRBD1|TRBV19|TRBJ1-5
TGTGCCAGTAGTGCCGGACAGGGGAAACAGCCCCAGCATTTT
CASSAGQGKQPQHF
>-|-|TRBV29-1|TRBJ2-7
TGCAGCGTTCTGGACTCCTCCTACGAGCAGTACTTC
CSVLDSSYEQYF
>few|-|TRBV11-2|TRBJ2-5
TGTGCCAGCAGCTTAGATATTGGGGCCCAAGAGACCCAGTACTTC
CASSLDIGAQETQYF
>few|-|TRBV27|TRBJ1-1
TGTGCCAGCAGTTTTAGTAGAGTTGGGAACACTGAAGCTTTCTTT
CASSFSRVGNTEAFF
>-|TRBD1|TRBV2|TRBJ1-3
TGTGCCAGCAGTGAAGTCGGACAGGGAGGAAACACCATATATTTT
CASSEVGQGGNTIYF
>-|-|TRBV6-1|TRBJ1-2
TGTGCCAGCAGTGAAGCGCTTCCGGGCTATGGCTACACCTTC
CASSEALPGYGYTF
>-|TRBD1|TRBV7-9|TRBJ1-4
TGTGCCAGCAGCCCCCTGACAGGGACAGGGGGTGAGTCTAATGAAAAACTGTTTTTT
CASSPLTGTGGESNEKLFF
>-|-|TRBV28|TRBJ1-1
TGTGCCGTCCTAGAGCGGAACACTGAAGCTTTCTTT
CAVLERNTEAFF
>-|-|TRBV10-2|TRBJ2-5
TGCGCCAGCAGTGACACGGGACTCCCCGACCAAGAGACCCAGTACTTC
CASSDTGLPDQETQYF
>once|TRBD1|TRBV7-8|TRBJ1-1
TGTGCCAGCAGCTCTAGACAGGGAGAGAACACTGAAGCTTTCTTT
CASSSRQGENTEAFF
>once|-|TRBV2|TRBJ2-2
TGTGCCAGCAGTGGTAGGGGCCTAGCCGGGGAGCTGTTTTTT
CASSGRGLAGELFF
>-|TRBD2|TRBV3-1/TRBV3-2|TRBJ2-3
TGTGCCAGCAGCCGAGGGACTAGCGGGGCAGATACGCAGTATTTT
CASSRGTSGADTQYF
>once|-|TRBV19|TRBJ1-4
TGTGCCAGTAGTGCCGATTATTGGACACGAGAAGAAAAACTGTTTTTT
CASSADYWTREEKLFF
>-|TRBD2|TRBV3-1/TRBV3-2|TRBJ2-7
TGTGCCAGCAACCGCGGGGGCTCCTACGAGCAGTACTTC
CASNRGGSYEQYF
>-|-|TRBV19|TRBJ1-5
TGTGCCAGTAGCCCCCGCCGCGGGGAGCCCCAGCATTTT
CASSPRRGEPQHF
>-|-|TRBV11-2|TRBJ2-1
TGTGCCAGCAGCTTAGGCCAGGGAAGCTACAATGAGCAGTTCTTC
CASSLGQGSYNEQFF
>-|TRBD1|TRBV11-2|TRBJ2-5
TGTGCCAGCAGCCTGGGGACAGTCCAAGAGACCCAGTACTTC
CASSLGTVQETQYF
>-|TRBD2|TRBV6-1|TRBJ2-3
TGTGCCAGCAGTGACGGAGCGGGGGGGATAGATACGCAGTATTTT
CASSDGAGGIDTQYF
>-|-|TRBV6-6|TRBJ2-3
TGTGCCAGCACCGGACAGTCCACAGATACGCAGTATTTT
CASTGQSTDTQYF
>-|-|TRBV11-3|TRBJ2-2
TGTGCCAGCAGCTTAGTGGGGCCAGGGATTAACACCGGGGAGCTGTTTTTT
CASSLVGPGINTGELFF
>few|TRBD1|TRBV3-1/TRBV3-2|TRBJ2-7
TGTGCCAGCAGTCAGCGGACAGGGCTCACTGGGCAGTACTTC
CASSQRTGLTGQYF
>-|-|TRBV10-3|TRBJ2-7
TGTGCCATCAGTGAAGCTCGACAGAACTACGAGCAGTACTTC
CAISEARQNYEQYF
>once|TRBD1|TRBV11-3|TRBJ2-1
TGTGCCAGCAGCCGACAGGGCTCCTACAATGAGCAGTTCTTC
CASSRQGSYNEQFF
>-|TRBD2|TRBV2|TRBJ2-3
TGTGCCAGCAGTGGAGGGAGCGGGGTGGCAGATACGCAGTATTTT
CASSGGSGVADTQYF
>-|-|TRBV13|TRBJ2-3
TGTGCCAGCAGCGGTAGGCGGACAGGAGGGACAGATACGCAGTATTTT
CASSGRRTGGTDTQYF
>once|TRBD1|TRBV6-6|TRBJ1-2
TGTGCCAGCAGTTACCGCGGACAGGCTTCCTATGGCTACACCTTC
CASSYRGQASYGYTF
>-|-|TRBV12-5|TRBJ1-1
TGTGCTAGTGGTTTGGACCGCCCCCAGGGGAGGGACACTGAAGCTTTCTTT
CASGLDRPQGRDTEAFF
>-|TRBD2|TRBV28|TRBJ2-3
TGTGCCAGCAGTTTCAGTCCGGGGACTAGCGGAAGCACAGATACGCAGTATTTT
CASSFSPGTSGSTDTQYF
>once|-|TRBV6-5|TRBJ1-2
TGTGCCAGCAGTTACTCCCCTAGTTATGGCTACACCTTC
CASSYSPSYGYTF
>few|-|TRBV5-1|TRBJ1-2
TGCGCCAGCAGCTTGGTTGCAGGGAAGCTCGATGGCTACACCTTC
CASSLVAGKLDGYTF
>-|TRBD1|TRBV7-9|TRBJ1-1
TGTGCCAGCAGCCCGTGGGGACAGGGGAACGCGGACACTGAAGCTTTCTTT
CASSPWGQGNADTEAFF
>-|-|TRBV5-6|TRBJ1-5
TGTGCCAGCAGCTTGTTGGGAGATCAGCCCCAGCATTTT
CASSLLGDQPQHF
>-|TRBD1|TRBV2|TRBJ1-2
TGTGCCAGCACCAAACGACGGACAGGGGGAGCGGCTAACTATGGCTACACCTTC
CASTKRRTGGAANYGYTF
>few|TRBD1|TRBV19|TRBJ1-1
TGTGCCAGTACCGGGACAGGGGGGGCGAACACTGAAGCTTTCTTT
CASTGTGGANTEAFF
>-|-|TRBV5-6|TRBJ1-2
TGTGCCAGCAGCTTGTCGGCGACAGGAGGTAGGAACTATGGCTACACCTTC
CASSLSATGGRNYGYTF
>-|TRBD2|TRBV5-1|TRBJ2-5
TGCGCCAGCAGCCCGGGGCGGCTAGCGGGGGACGAGACCCAGTACTTC
CASSPGRLAGDETQYF
>-|-|TRBV7-2|TRBJ1-6
TGTGCCAGCAGCCCAATGGAGGCCGGGCGTAATTCACCCCTCCACTTT
CASSPMEAGRNSPLHF
>-|-|TRBV5-1|TRBJ1-2
TGCGCCAGCAGCTTGTTTGCAGTCTATGGCTACACCTTC
CASSLFAVYGYTF
>-|TRBD2|TRBV5-1|TRBJ2-1
TGCGCCAGTCGGGGACTAGCGGGGGGCAATGAGCAGTTCTTC
CASRGLAGGNEQFF
>-|-|TRBV27|TRBJ1-2
TGTGCCAGCAGCCTAAGGGGGAGGGATGGCTACACCTTC
CASSLRGRDGYTF
>-|-|TRBV6-1|TRBJ2-5
TGTGCCAGCAGTGACAGGGGTTATCGTCCGTCAGAGACCCAGTACTTC
CASSDRGYRPSETQYF